This T cell receptor beta chain comes out of a study of blood T cells in healthy people across ages. Using a J-beta primer mix together with a sample-barcoded 5' primer, a second PCR was run for roughly 7 to 11 cycles. MiXCR was run by TCRdb on the 5' RACE reads, yielding one entry per CDR3 protein. The sample yields roughly 550,000 distinct CDR3 sequences, under 30% seen once. Ten or more counts support this clonotype. The CDR3 contains 17 residues. Germline trimming cut 2 bases from V and 5 bases from J; bases unmatched to any gene: 14. Germline V gene lookup returns CDR1 DFQATT and CDR2 SNEGSKA (reference sequence). Another study also made use of these data, one on T cells of mothers and their children.

The sequence was obtained from a boy aged 5-17 years in good health. Input material: blood. This chain links TRBV20-1 with TRBJ2-5; 10 nucleotides match TRBD2. The CDR3 coding sequence is TGCAGTGCTAGAAGGGGTGGGTCTAGCGGGGGTCTGGAGACCCAGTACTTC. It translates to CSARRGGSSGGLETQYF.